The following is a TCR beta chain sequence with its context. This CDR3 spans 13 amino acids. Looked up from germline, CDR1 is LGHDT and CDR2 is YNNKEL (reference sequence). V lost 0 bases to trimming and J lost 10 bases, with 10 bases between them. Measured with immunoSEQ multiplex PCR; TCRdb has only the in-frame clones, and not every one. The profile covers about 150,000 clones, with roughly 80% appearing a single time and about 29% taken by the ten largest. This entry comes from a study of blood T cell repertoires in COVID-19. As for the study in general: COVID-19 samples, acute and convalescent, were from the United States, Italy and Spain. PBMCs, B-cell-depleted T cells, or T cells were the source of the cDNA or gDNA that made up the material.

This receptor was obtained from an older woman with acute or convalescent COVID-19. Sequencing used peripheral blood. The chain joins TRBV3-1 (or the pseudogene TRBV3-2) to TRBJ2-1; D is undetermined. CDR3 DNA sequence: TGTGCCAGCAGCCAAGACGCCGTGCGGGAGCAGTTCTTC. Translating it yields CASSQDAVREQFF.